This TCR beta chain derives from a study of blood T cell repertoires in COVID-19. Study background: The cDNA or gDNA used as material had been derived from T cells, B-cell-depleted T cells, or PBMCs.

In the original processing: Reference gene primers were amplified, and this amplification served to estimate nucleated cell counts. Libraries were prepared by immunoSEQ multiplex PCR; TCRdb keeps only in-frame clonotypes and omits some of them. V, J and clone size are those of that table, while D and trimming were read from the DNA. The profile covers approximately 230,000 clones, with 65% to 90% appearing a single time and 1.5% to 2% taken by the ten largest. The germline V and J ends were trimmed by 4 bases and 4 bases, with 13 bases remaining between them. Germline lookup yields CDR1 GTSNPN and CDR2 SVGIG (reference sequence). The CDR3 spans 13 residues.

The clonotype was recovered from a man aged 35-49 years who had recovered from COVID-19. The V gene is TRBV30, the J gene TRBJ1-2; TRBD1 is a possible D gene (6 bases). Source material: PBMCs or T cells enriched from blood (not recorded which). The DNA of the CDR3 is TGTGCCTGGAATACAGGGTCCTTCTATGGCTACACCTTC. Protein: CAWNTGSFYGYTF.